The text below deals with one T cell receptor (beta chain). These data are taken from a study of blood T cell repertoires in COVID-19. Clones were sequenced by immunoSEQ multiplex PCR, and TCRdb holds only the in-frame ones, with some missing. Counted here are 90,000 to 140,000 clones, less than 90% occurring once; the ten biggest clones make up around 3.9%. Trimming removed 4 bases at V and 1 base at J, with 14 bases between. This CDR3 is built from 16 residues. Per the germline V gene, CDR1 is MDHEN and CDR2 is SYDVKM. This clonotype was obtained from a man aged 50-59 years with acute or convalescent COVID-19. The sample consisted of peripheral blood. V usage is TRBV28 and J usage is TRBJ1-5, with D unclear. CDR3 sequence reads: CASSSKTGVSNQPQHF. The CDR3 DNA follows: TGTGCCAGCAGTTCCAAAACGGGAGTCAGCAATCAGCCCCAGCATTTT.